The TCR beta chain under discussion was sequenced for a study of blood T cell repertoires in COVID-19. Across the whole study: Sites across the United States, Italy and Spain contributed samples from acute and convalescent COVID-19.

Generated by immunoSEQ multiplex PCR, the TCRdb table keeps only in-frame clones and is missing some. Among about 120,000 clones listed, just under 85% were seen once. With V trimmed by 4 bases and J by 1 base, 11 bases remained unmatched. This CDR3 contains 16 residues. Germline V gene sequence: CDR1 SGDLS, CDR2 YYNGEE. This clonotype was sampled from a man between 70 and 80 years old with active or convalescent COVID-19. The chain couples TRBV9 to TRBJ2-7; 7 positions agree with TRBD1. The material sequenced was peripheral blood. The CDR3 here is CASSPRMGTASYEQYF. The CDR3 nucleotides are TGTGCCAGCAGCCCCCGCATGGGGACAGCGTCCTACGAGCAGTACTTC.